This T cell receptor beta chain is from a study of spatial heterogeneity in lung cancer. Time point of the sample: sample taken at primary tumor resection. No cell sorting; template was whole RNA from tumor, lung tissue or PBMC. TCRdb used MiXCR to reprocess the 5' RACE reads, holding one entry per CDR3 protein. The sample carries around 60,000 distinct CDR3 sequences, 7.5% to 9% recorded once. J was trimmed by 0 bases and V by 3 bases; bases with no gene match: 7. In germline, CDR1 is DFQATT, CDR2 SNEGSKA (reference sequence). This CDR3 has 17 residues. This sequence joins TRBV20-1 and TRBJ1-6; 8 nucleotides agree with TRBD1. The material sequenced was PBMCs, taken at surgery. The sequence came from a female donor with early-stage non-small cell lung cancer. CDR3 coding DNA: TGCAGTGCTAGGCGGGGACAGGCTAGCTCCTATAATTCACCCCTCCACTTT. Residues: CSARRGQASSYNSPLHF.